This T cell receptor (beta chain) stems from a study of lymphopenia after photon versus proton radiotherapy (dated by TCRdb to about 2019). About the study as a whole: The study compared the immunological effects of photon versus proton radiation therapy in patients with gastrointestinal tumors who developed high-grade lymphopenia. The cohort comprised approximately 21 patients with gastrointestinal tumors who received either photon or proton therapy and then developed lymphopenia. The goal of the study was to characterize the differences between the two radiation modalities in how they affect the immune system.

Measured from the cysteine to the phenylalanine, the CDR3 is 14 residues long. The read is trimmed to its CDR3 DNA, 42 bases read in frame from base 1. The germline V gene provides CDR1 MGHRA and CDR2 YSYEKL. The junction shows trimming of 4 bases on V and 5 bases on J, plus 14 bases between the germline ends. Concerning this clone: No antigen is known for it. Nothing much larger sits one base from this clone, and base qualities are not available.

Libraries were built with the immunoSEQ multiplex PCR assay. Alongside multiparametric flow cytometry, deep sequencing of rearranged TCR beta loci was used to profile the T cell repertoires. TCRdb retrieved this table from immuneACCESS and kept in-frame rearrangements only. Not all clones are present; in checked studies, unresolved V genes account for under half, and no reason is known for the remainder. Here the sample has 20,000 or so clones; roughly 81% occur a single time. The ten largest clonotypes hold 2.9% of the sample. Results the study describes overall, beyond this receptor: After the lymphocyte count nadir, oligoclonal expansion, especially of CD8+ Temra cells, was observed in photon-treated repertoires, and the drop in diversity was driven by this expansion. Across the cohort, an inverse correlation was found between a larger post-nadir drop in TCR diversity and overall survival time among patients who died. Relative stability during treatment was observed in proton-treated patients, whereas loss of naive T cells and TCR diversity and gain of effector/memory populations were observed in photon-treated patients. The survival association was examined only in patients who died, and the authors described better survival with proton therapy as a possibility, not as a demonstrated result.

The TCR sequence derives from a woman between 45 and 65 years old with pancreatic cancer. This receptor chain uses TRBV4-1 and TRBJ1-1; the D gene is possibly TRBD1, with 6 bases matching. Source: peripheral blood, taken from a patient treated with photon-based radiotherapy. The CDR3 reads as follows: CASSPSEGGTEAFF. In nucleotides, the sequence is TGCGCCAGCAGCCCCTCCGAAGGGGGGACTGAAGCTTTCTTT.